The source of this T cell receptor beta chain is a study of cytomegalovirus exposure and HLA in healthy donors (TCRdb year 2017). Some background on the complete study: An earlier analysis of approximately 600 of the donors reported about 290 Gb of sequence data and 117 million unique TCR beta sequences from around 200 million T cells. Across 300 to 400 genotyped donors of the cohort, an average of about 240,000 unique TCR beta nucleotide sequences per donor were sequenced, and roughly 18% of those sequences were non-productive. To study patterns of TCR occurrence, a later analysis re-analyzed previously published TCR beta repertoires from 700 or so donors and added high-resolution HLA genotyping. A handful of DR-DQ haplotypes were handled as single units for association and clustering because linkage in the cohort was strong. All discovery cohort repertoires had been generated on a single sequencing platform. Rather than drawing on any new phenotypic data, the later analysis identified candidate immune exposures from TCR beta sequences and the way those sequences occurred across donors. Donor age, sex, ethnicity and CMV serostatus were collected together with the repertoire data. An early release covering roughly 640 HLA-typed donors comprised around 300 gigabases of sequencing data and roughly 86 million unique TCR sequences. In an earlier analysis of a few hundred of the donors, high-throughput TCR beta sequencing was used to judge whether each TCR beta V gene segment behaved as functional or pseudogenic. High-throughput TCR immunosequencing, statistical association of individual TCRs with disease status, and machine learning were combined to predict cytomegalovirus infection status. The study profiled the T cell repertoires of hundreds of subjects by immunosequencing and related them to cytomegalovirus serostatus. Among the roughly 400 genotyped donors, about 85% belonged to the genetic ancestry cluster associated with self-reported Caucasian donors. The number of typed donors differed by locus: roughly 620-640 for A, B, C, DRB1 and DQB1; some 500 for DQA1; approximately 610 for DPA1; and some 470 for DPB1. Besides the first cohort of 666 subjects, a separate validation cohort made up of roughly 120 different subjects was used. Genome-wide SNP genotypes for about 65% of the roughly 670 donors were used in a later genetic analysis, which treated that subset as a discovery cohort. The study aimed to test whether cataloging public T cell receptors could reveal signatures of past pathogen exposure. HLA typing included class I and class II loci at four-digit resolution. General findings and caveats noted by the study authors: Because HLA typing was unavailable for some donors at each locus, only the typed subset was used in association tests. Compared with equally common non-associated chains, HLA-associated TCR beta chains in a later analysis were more clonally expanded and had lower generation probabilities. Some IMGT-functional V segments, including TRBV6-2 and TRBV6-3, could not be told apart with the 87-base-pair reads, so those segments were excluded. A later analysis found that TCR association rates varied across HLA loci, with DRB1 alleles showing the most associated TCRs and HLA-C alleles the fewest. Because counts were too low, 15 to 20 rarely observed V segments, including chromosome 9 orphons, were excluded from the earlier analysis of about 500 of the donors. A group of highly shared sequence variants was considered likely to be a technical artifact of the sequencing pipeline. According to the authors, the approach could potentially be generalized to other disease states and immunological phenotypes. The study listed approximately 150 TCR beta chains as associated with cytomegalovirus. The presence/absence analyses assumed that sequencing depth was roughly uniform across donors, and that assumption may not be true. An earlier analysis of approximately 530 of the donors showed that most TCR beta V segments appeared in productive rearrangements either about 90% or about 30% of the time, which broadly matched IMGT annotations. In a later genetic analysis, a missense DCLRE1C variant was associated with V-gene and J-gene trimming of TCR beta chains, and the association was replicated in an independent cohort. Most CMV-associated TCR beta chains appeared to be HLA-restricted in a later analysis, and the HLA associations seemed to be driven largely by CMV exposure. In vitro tests confirmed that a few of the cytomegalovirus-associated TCR beta chains recognize cytomegalovirus antigens. Correlated functional status among segregating V segments might be attributable to linkage disequilibrium, but an unknown experimental factor could not be ruled out. At a false discovery rate of 0.05, a later analysis linked under 20,000 TCR beta sequences to specific HLA alleles. CMV serostatus was the only immune exposure information available for the cohort. Compared with the roughly 700-donor mean, donors in an Asian-associated ancestry cluster had fewer N-insertions in productive TCRs, according to a later genetic analysis. In this cohort, only TCR beta chains were sequenced, and detectable features were limited by the absence of alpha or paired-chain data. The classifier was reported to diagnose cytomegalovirus status with high specificity and sensitivity in both the original and validation cohorts. Assigning TCR associations to individual alleles was difficult when HLA alleles, especially DR and DQ, strongly co-occurred. A further reported finding was that TCR beta sequences accurately predicted the HLA-A and HLA-B alleles for most subjects in the first cohort. While some public TCRs were present in many individuals, most TCR sequences turned up only very rarely across donors. Several of the top co-occurrence clusters appeared to be linked to parvovirus B19, influenza, CMV and Epstein-Barr virus, according to a later analysis.

As to this clone: Its antigen target is currently unknown. No clone much larger than this one lies a single base away; base qualities are absent.

In the germline V gene, CDR1 corresponds to SGHRS and CDR2 to YFSETQ. The junction shows trimming of 0 bases on V and 1 base on J, and the gene matches do not reach 10 bases of it. The CDR3 sequence holds 17 residues, the cysteine and phenylalanine included. The retained sequence is limited to the CDR3, 51 bases, with the frame set at the first base. The cohort consisted of 600 to 750 healthy bone marrow donors. At the time of sampling, all cohort members were nominally healthy, though unrecorded immune exposures were likely present. The donor was CMV seropositive and belonged to the group of about 290 seropositive cohort members. Every donor gave a peripheral blood sample, and the peripheral blood mononuclear cells from that sample were used for TCR beta sequencing. Genomic DNA was extracted from the blood cell samples with the Qiagen DNeasy Blood Extraction Kit. The library was generated by the immunoSEQ multiplex PCR assay. A mixture of 60 forward primers for TCR Vbeta segments and 13 reverse primers for TCR Jbeta segments was used in the multiplex PCR. The CDR3 region of rearranged TCR beta genes was amplified from genomic DNA with a multiplex PCR assay. The amplified TCR beta libraries were sequenced on the Illumina HiSeq System as 87-base-pair reads. Turning to the authors' computational methods: In a later analysis, tens of millions of unique TCR beta chains were counted across the approximately 620 repertoires, and roughly 11 million of these chains were shared by at least two donors. Raw reads were error-corrected and collapsed into unique sequences with a nearest-neighbor algorithm that merged closely related sequences to remove PCR and sequencing errors. V, D and J gene segments were assigned by aligning CDR3 sequences to IMGT reference sequences. For a sequence to be retained, at least a six-nucleotide match to both a V gene segment and a J gene segment was required. Rearrangements were classified as productive when the CDR3 lacked stop codons and remained in frame with V and J, and all other rearrangements were classified as non-productive. Following IMGT convention, CDR3 was defined as the stretch from the second conserved V-encoded cysteine up to the conserved J-encoded phenylalanine. The earlier analysis of about 560 of the donors excluded any sequence lacking an unambiguous match to a single V gene segment. An earlier analysis of over 450 of the donors classified V segments as functional when productive rearrangements were above 56.7% and as segregating when the standard deviation between donors was above 5%. A statistical classification framework was built to diagnose cytomegalovirus status from the catalog of TCR beta chain sequences. In a later analysis, TCR nucleotide sequences were compared against IMGT/GENE-DB human TR gene sequences so that V and J genes could be assigned. In a later analysis, CDR3 sequences and most-parsimonious VDJ recombination scenarios were assigned using the TCRdist pipeline. A later analysis defined each TCR beta chain by its CDR3 amino acid sequence plus V-gene family, and excluded reads lacking a unique V-gene family. To address suspected cross-contamination and a sequencing artifact, a later analysis removed approximately 590 highly shared, low-generation-probability nucleotide sequences. For each public chain, a later analysis derived a clonal expansion index from normalized ranks of inferred template counts within each repertoire. Generation probabilities in a later analysis came from a VDJ recombination model fitted to out-of-frame rearrangements, and those results were checked against IGoR. A later analysis scored TCR-TCR, TCR-HLA and TCR-CMV co-occurrence with hypergeometric tests, applying a repertoire-size bias correction to TCR pairs. To estimate false discovery rates, a later analysis permuted the HLA or CMV assignments 20 times. A later analysis grouped co-occurring TCRs with DBSCAN, adding TCRdist sequence similarity when clustering within HLA-allele-positive subsets. Repertoires with fewer than 30,000 or more than 120,000 public chains, plus five repertoires with anomalous nucleotide sharing, were excluded from co-occurrence clustering. TCRdb took over this immuneACCESS table, retaining in-frame rearrangements with V and J assigned. Such tables are incomplete; in checked studies, under half of the missing clones stem from an unresolved V gene, and the remainder is unexplained. V and J calls plus clone size are reproduced from that table; the DNA served to infer D and trimming. The sample data list around 150,000 clones, and approximately 84% of these were observed just once. Of the sample, 1.4% to 1.5% falls within the top ten clones.

Sample: PBMCs. The chain employs TRBV5-1 and TRBJ2-7, with 7 bases in between that match TRBD1. The origin of this receptor is a young man in good health and CMV-seropositive. The nucleotide sequence reads as follows: TGCGCCAGCAGCTTGGGCATAGGGGGCTACCAATCCTACGAGCAGTACTTC. Translated, this is CASSLGIGGYQSYEQYF.